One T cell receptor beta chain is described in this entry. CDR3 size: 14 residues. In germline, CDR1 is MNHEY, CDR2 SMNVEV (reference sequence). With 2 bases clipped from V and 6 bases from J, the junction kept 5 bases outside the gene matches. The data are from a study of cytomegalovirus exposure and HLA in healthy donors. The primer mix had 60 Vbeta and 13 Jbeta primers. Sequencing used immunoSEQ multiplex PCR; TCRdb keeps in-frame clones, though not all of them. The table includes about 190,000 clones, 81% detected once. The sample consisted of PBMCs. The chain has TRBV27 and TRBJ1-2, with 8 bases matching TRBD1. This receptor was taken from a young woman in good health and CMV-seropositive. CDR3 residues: CASSLGGQGHGYTF. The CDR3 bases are TGTGCCAGCAGTTTAGGTGGACAGGGACATGGCTACACCTTC.